These T cell receptor beta chains were read from a single sample in a study of CD8 T cells in Susac syndrome. MiXCR, applied by TCRdb to the immunoSEQ multiplex PCR reads, yields one record per CDR3 protein. The sample has 130,000 or so distinct CDR3 sequences; 96% are singletons. The sample comprised CD4+ T cells from PBMCs. The receptors were gathered from a human donor with Susac syndrome. CDR3s include the opening cysteine and the closing phenylalanine or tryptophan. A D gene is named only where the DNA matches it firmly. Part of the rows lack a size; the others show once, few, many or a class for expanded clones.

d_call	v_call	clone_size	j_call	cdr3_aa	cdr3_nt
-	TRBV29-1	-	TRBJ2-2	CSVSLGGLNTGELFF	TGCAGCGTCTCCTTGGGGGGGCTTAACACCGGGGAGCTGTTTTTT
TRBD1	TRBV12-3/TRBV12-4	-	TRBJ2-5	CASSLQGYQETQYF	TGTGCCAGCAGTCTACAGGGGTACCAAGAGACCCAGTACTTC
-	TRBV7-8	-	TRBJ2-4	CASTPHIEAKNIQYF	TGTGCCAGCACCCCCCATATTGAAGCCAAAAACATTCAGTACTTC
-	TRBV21-1	-	TRBJ2-4	CASTKNIQYF	TGTGCCAGCACCAAAAACATTCAGTACTTC
TRBD2	TRBV5-1	-	TRBJ2-3	CASSLDLAGAPMYF	TGCGCCAGCAGCTTGGACCTAGCGGGAGCCCCGATGTATTTT
TRBD2	TRBV3-1	once	TRBJ2-3	CASTRGGSADTQYF	TGTGCCAGCACCCGAGGCGGGAGCGCAGATACGCAGTATTTT
TRBD2	TRBV9	-	TRBJ2-3	CASSVGGGWTDTQYF	TGTGCCAGCAGCGTAGGGGGGGGTTGGACAGATACGCAGTATTTT
-	TRBV10-3	-	TRBJ1-5	CAISESLSNQPQHF	TGTGCCATCAGTGAGTCTCTTAGCAATCAGCCCCAGCATTTT
TRBD1	TRBV28	-	TRBJ2-7	CASSHRDSPYEQYF	TGTGCCAGCAGTCACCGGGACAGCCCCTACGAGCAGTACTTC
-	TRBV12-3/TRBV12-4	-	TRBJ2-6	CASSFSLGAGANVLTF	TGTGCCAGCAGTTTTAGTCTCGGGGCTGGGGCCAACGTCCTGACTTTC
-	TRBV11-2	-	TRBJ2-7	CASSPPGTPSIYEQYF	TGTGCCAGCAGCCCGCCGGGGACACCCTCTATCTACGAGCAGTACTTC
TRBD2	TRBV11-2	-	TRBJ2-4	CASSLDLAGNIQYF	TGTGCCAGCAGCTTAGATCTAGCGGGGAACATTCAGTACTTC
TRBD2	TRBV13	-	TRBJ2-1	CASSFLSGGVGNEQFF	TGTGCCAGCAGCTTCTTAAGCGGGGGAGTCGGGAATGAGCAGTTCTTC
TRBD1	TRBV29-1	once	TRBJ1-2	CSVSDRGLGYTF	TGCAGCGTTTCAGACAGGGGGCTTGGCTACACCTTC
-	TRBV20-1	-	TRBJ2-6	CSARDRGSGANVLTF	TGCAGTGCTAGAGATAGGGGATCTGGGGCCAACGTCCTGACTTTC
TRBD2	TRBV9	-	TRBJ2-1	CASSRLAGLSYNEQFF	TGTGCCAGCAGCCGACTAGCGGGCTTATCCTACAATGAGCAGTTCTTC